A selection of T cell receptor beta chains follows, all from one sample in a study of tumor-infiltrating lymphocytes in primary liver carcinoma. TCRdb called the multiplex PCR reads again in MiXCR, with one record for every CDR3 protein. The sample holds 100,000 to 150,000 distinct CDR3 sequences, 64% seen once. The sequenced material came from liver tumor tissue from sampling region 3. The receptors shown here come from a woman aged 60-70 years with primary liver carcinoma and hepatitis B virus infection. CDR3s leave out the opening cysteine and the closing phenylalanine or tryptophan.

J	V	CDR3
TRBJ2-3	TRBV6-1	ASSRERATDTRY
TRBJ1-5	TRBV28	ASSPGLLGRNQPQH
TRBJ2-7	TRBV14	GSSSISYEQY
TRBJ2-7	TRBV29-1	SVEDRGRFEQY
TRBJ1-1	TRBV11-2	ASSFRHLNIEAC
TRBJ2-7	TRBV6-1	ASRVAGGRLQY
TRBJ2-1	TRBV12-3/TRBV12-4	ASSQLRRAYNEQF
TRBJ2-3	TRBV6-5	AISYKGNTDTQY
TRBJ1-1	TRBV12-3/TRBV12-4	ASSIRGSLLREAS
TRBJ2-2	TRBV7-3	ASSSPGGTNTGELF
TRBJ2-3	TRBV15	ATSRDSGVTFTDTQY
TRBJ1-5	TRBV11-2	ACSLGLSGAENQPQH
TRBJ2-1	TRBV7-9	ASSISGRAHEQF
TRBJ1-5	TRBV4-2	ASTQDSTGTGKQPQH
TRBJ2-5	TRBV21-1	ASSKDVSGLIKKETQC
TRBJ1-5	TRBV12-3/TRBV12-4	AHSPLGIGNQPQH
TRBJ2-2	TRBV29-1	SAGQGSTGGLF
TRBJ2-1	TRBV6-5	ASSSGRDHLSYNEQF
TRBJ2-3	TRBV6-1	ASSDPGLAGTDTQY
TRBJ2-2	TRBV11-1	ASCPGPLQAGDLF
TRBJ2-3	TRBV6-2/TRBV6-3	ASTGTINTDTQY
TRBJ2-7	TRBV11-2	ASSLDIVIPDLY
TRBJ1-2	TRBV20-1	SARGPSNYGYT
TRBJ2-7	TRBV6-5	ASSYSPGGTSGSYEQY
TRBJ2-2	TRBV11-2	ASSFRTSGTGELF
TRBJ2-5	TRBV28	ASSLTGGLRGQETQY
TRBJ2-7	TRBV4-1	ASSQGGQQHYEQY
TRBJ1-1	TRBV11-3	VSSLAGVNIEAF
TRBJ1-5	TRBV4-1	AGSATNRSLNQPQH
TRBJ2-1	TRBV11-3	ASSLGLAGDKEQL
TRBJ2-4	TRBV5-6	ASSWFSLGAKNIQY